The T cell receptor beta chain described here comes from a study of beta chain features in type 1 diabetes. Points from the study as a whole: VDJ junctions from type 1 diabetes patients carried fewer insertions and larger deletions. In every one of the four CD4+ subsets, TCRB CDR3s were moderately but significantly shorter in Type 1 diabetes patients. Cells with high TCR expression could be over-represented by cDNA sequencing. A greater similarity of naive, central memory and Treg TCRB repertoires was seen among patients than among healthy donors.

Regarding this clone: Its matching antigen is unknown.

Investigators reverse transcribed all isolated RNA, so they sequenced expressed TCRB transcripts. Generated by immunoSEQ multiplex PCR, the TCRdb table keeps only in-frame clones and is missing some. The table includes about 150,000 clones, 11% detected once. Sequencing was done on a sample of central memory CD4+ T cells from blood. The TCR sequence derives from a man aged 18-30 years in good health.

The DNA for the CDR3 is TGCGCCAGCAGCTTGGTTGGCAGTAAGAACACTGAAGCTTTCTTT. It encodes CASSLVGSKNTEAFF. The chain recombines TRBV5-1 with TRBJ1-1; D gene unclear. V lost 0 bases and J lost 1, with 10 bases in between. The CDR3 spans 15 residues. CDR1 SGHRS and CDR2 YFSETQ come from the germline V gene.